This entry is about one TCR beta chain. Its antigen is currently unknown. The CDR3 runs to 16 residues. Trimming took 0 bases from V and 1 from J; bases not matched to a gene: 4. The germline CDR1 and CDR2 sequences are MDHEN and SYDVKM. The PCR ran on 60 Vbeta and 13 Jbeta primers. Only in-frame clones appear in the TCRdb table, and some are missing; sequencing was by immunoSEQ multiplex PCR. This listing includes some 200,000 clones. The data originate from a study of cytomegalovirus exposure and HLA in healthy donors. Study-level findings and limits: Available immune exposure information was restricted to CMV serostatus only. Analyses of presence/absence relied on an assumption of roughly uniform sequencing depth across donors. Per a later analysis, HLA-associated TCR beta chains showed more clonal expansion than other, equally common TCR beta chains. Reported results showed that the classifier diagnosed cytomegalovirus status with high specificity and sensitivity.

The TCR sequence derives from a man aged 25-45 years in good health and CMV-seronegative. Sequencing was carried out using PBMCs. The gene calls are TRBV28 and TRBJ2-7, with TRBD1 matching over 9 bases. For the CDR3, the DNA is TGTGCCAGCAGTTTATGGGGGACAGGGAGTTCCTACGAGCAGTACTTC. This encodes CASSLWGTGSSYEQYF.